Each of the 30 T cell receptor beta chains below was sequenced from the same sample in a study of T cell clusters in autoimmune cytopenias. Multiplex touch-down PCR amplified TRB using TRB-A and TRB-B pools in one tube. TCRdb reworked the multiplex PCR reads into one entry per CDR3 protein, no DNA. Recorded here are about 2,100 distinct CDR3 sequences; the top ten clones represent less than 8.5%. TRB amplification used 250 ng of peripheral blood genomic DNA. These sequences were also reported in another study, on T cell repertoires in aging, cancer and after chemotherapy.

Sequencing was carried out using peripheral blood. The receptors were sampled from a human donor in good health.

This chain links TRBV12-5 with TRBJ2-2; TCRdb designates TRBD1, a call that cannot be tested without DNA. This CDR3 contains 13 residues. Germline loops: CDR1 LGHNT, CDR2 FRNRAP. The chain's CDR3 is CASGLGQGGELFF.

This clonotype is classed as medium-sized (0.01 to 0.1%) by frequency. The chain joins TRBV7-4 to TRBJ1-5; the TRBD1 assignment by TCRdb is unverifiable without DNA. Germline CDR1 reads SGHVT; CDR2 reads SQSDAQ. The CDR3 is made up of 17 amino acids. CDR3 loop: CASSSRPGRLPGQPQHF.

This clonotype is medium-sized (0.01 to 0.1%) by frequency. This rearrangement joins TRBV7-9 to TRBJ2-3; without DNA, the TCRdb call of TRBD2 cannot be checked. Per the germline V gene, CDR1 is SEHNR and CDR2 is FQNEAQ (reference sequence). The CDR3 covers 20 residues. The CDR3 here is CASSSGPPGTSGSGTDTQYF.

Judged by frequency, this clonotype is medium-sized. The chain recombines TRBV7-6 with TRBJ2-7; TCRdb's assignment of TRBD1 cannot be checked, as there is no DNA. Germline CDR1 reads SGHVS; CDR2 reads FNYEAQ. The CDR3 runs 15 residues. The CDR3 loop reads CASSPGQGGGYEQYF.

This clonotype is called medium-sized (0.01 to 0.1%) based on its frequency. The chain has TRBV7-2 and TRBJ2-3. Germline CDR1 reads SGHTA; CDR2 reads FQGNSA. This CDR3 has 15 amino acids. The CDR3 loop reads CASSSLAGGTDTQYF. Based on the CDR3 plus reference TRBV7-2 and TRBJ2-3, the full variable domain is GAGVSQSPSNKVTEKGKDVELRCDPISGHTALYWYRQSLGQGLEFLIYFQGNSAPDKSGLPSDRFSAERTGGSVSTLTIQRTQQEDSAVYLCASSSLAGGTDTQYFGPGTRLTVL.

CDR3 in amino acids: CSAHIARSSSYNEQFF. This rearrangement joins TRBV20-1 to TRBJ2-1; the D call of TRBD2 rests on TCRdb alone, since no DNA is present to check it. Germline CDR1 and CDR2: DFQATT and SNEGSKA (reference sequence). The CDR3 spans 16 residues.

J is TRBJ2-5 and V is TRBV20-1; TCRdb lists TRBD2, though no DNA is available to test this call. From germline, CDR1 is DFQATT and CDR2 SNEGSKA (reference sequence). CDR3 length: 17 amino acids. This CDR3 is CSARDPWASGWVETQYF.

This clonotype is deemed large by its frequency. This chain uses TRBV27 with TRBJ2-1; as DNA is missing, the TRBD2 call by TCRdb cannot be tested. The CDR3 consists of 14 residues. In germline, CDR1 is MNHEY, CDR2 SMNVEV (reference sequence). Here the CDR3 reads CASSRGTNYNEQFF.

By frequency, this clonotype registers large (0.1 to 1%). The chain couples TRBV30 to TRBJ2-2; TCRdb picks TRBD1, but there is no DNA to check that call. CDR1 GTSNPN and CDR2 SVGIG come from the germline V gene (reference sequence). The CDR3 consists of 15 residues. The CDR3 protein is CAWSLGQGYTGELFF.

This clonotype is called medium-sized based on its frequency. The genes are TRBV7-2 and TRBJ2-3; TCRdb's assignment of TRBD1 cannot be checked, as there is no DNA. Germline V gene lookup returns CDR1 SGHTA and CDR2 FQGNSA. The CDR3 runs 15 residues. CDR3 in amino acids: CASSLRQGILDTQYF.

This clonotype ranks as medium-sized in terms of frequency. The rearrangement joins TRBV15 to TRBJ2-1; TCRdb returns TRBD2, unconfirmable since there is no DNA. The CDR3 is 17 amino acids. Germline CDR1 is LNHNV and CDR2 is YYDKDF (reference sequence). CDR3: CATSRDMRAFSYNEQFF.

Its frequency marks this clonotype as medium-sized. The rearrangement links TRBV6-2 or TRBV6-3 to TRBJ2-1; TCRdb picks TRBD2, but there is no DNA to check that call. This CDR3 is 14 amino acids long. Germline CDR1 is MNHEY and CDR2 is SVGEGT. CDR3 protein: CASRLQRERSEQFF.

This clonotype is labeled large based on frequency. The chain carries TRBV19 and TRBJ1-5; TCRdb's assignment of TRBD1 cannot be checked, as there is no DNA. The V gene's germline CDR1 is LNHDA and CDR2 SQIVND (reference sequence). The CDR3 is made up of 13 amino acids. CDR3 amino acids: CAVAGRYNQPQHF.

In terms of frequency, this clonotype is large (0.1 to 1%). The genes are TRBV6-5 and TRBJ1-2; TCRdb proposes TRBD1, but this gene call is untestable without DNA. This CDR3 has 14 amino acids. Germline V gene data show CDR1 as MNHEY and CDR2 as SVGAGI. The CDR3 loop reads CASKPGQGAYGYTF.

The V and J genes are TRBV4-1 and TRBJ2-6. Germline V gene data show CDR1 as MGHRA and CDR2 as YSYEKL. This CDR3 comprises 16 residues. The CDR3 loop is CASSQDESSGANVLTF.

The CDR3 protein is CATSDSDSNQPQHF. The rearrangement joins TRBV24-1 to TRBJ1-5. This CDR3 has 14 amino acids. From germline, CDR1 is KGHDR and CDR2 SFDVKD.

The chain uses TRBV6-5 and TRBJ2-6. CDR3 length equals 15 residues. The germline CDR1 and CDR2 sequences are MNHEY and SVGAGI. CDR3 amino acids: CASSEAPEGANVLTF.

This clonotype is called medium-sized based on its frequency. The chain joins TRBV5-6 to TRBJ2-1; without DNA, the TCRdb call of TRBD1 cannot be checked. CDR1 and CDR2 (germline): SGHDT, YYEEEE. The CDR3 spans 12 residues. CDR3 loop: CASSRDRDEQFF.

This chain connects TRBV6-5 to TRBJ1-2; the D gene TCRdb calls, TRBD1, cannot be checked with no DNA. The CDR3 sequence is 12 residues long. Germline CDR1 reads MNHEY; CDR2 reads SVGAGI. CDR3: CASSTGRGGYTF.

This chain joins TRBV11-2 and TRBJ2-3; the TCRdb call, TRBD1, lacks DNA for checking. The CDR3 runs 15 residues. In germline, CDR1 is SGHAT, CDR2 FQNNGV. This CDR3 is CASSLEAPGSDTQYF.

This clonotype counts as medium-sized by frequency. The V call is TRBV20-1, the J call TRBJ2-7; TCRdb gives TRBD1 as the D gene, but with no DNA this cannot be confirmed. The CDR3 loop spans 13 amino acids. Germline V gene lookup returns CDR1 DFQATT and CDR2 SNEGSKA (reference sequence). The CDR3 sequence is CSARTLPSYEQYF.

The chain links TRBV20-1 to TRBJ2-1; lacking DNA, the TRBD2 call made by TCRdb goes unchecked. The germline V gene encodes CDR1 DFQATT and CDR2 SNEGSKA (reference sequence). CDR3 length: 21 amino acids. The CDR3 loop is CSADGTSGGSSIYLSYNEQFF.

Considering frequency, this clonotype is large. This chain connects TRBV19 to TRBJ2-2; TCRdb gives TRBD1 as the D gene, but with no DNA this cannot be confirmed. The CDR3 runs 15 residues. Germline CDR1 and CDR2: LNHDA and SQIVND (reference sequence). CDR3 residues: CASMPTGTTLGELFF.

The rearrangement joins TRBV6-4 to TRBJ2-1; the D call of TRBD2 rests on TCRdb alone, since no DNA is present to check it. The CDR3 spans 16 residues. CDR1 and CDR2 (germline): MRHNA, SNTAGT. The CDR3 sequence is CASSGLAGGGYNEQFF.

By frequency, this clonotype registers medium-sized. The chain carries TRBV5-1 and TRBJ2-7. From germline, CDR1 is SGHRS and CDR2 YFSETQ. CDR3 length: 13 amino acids. CDR3 in amino acids: CASSLDRPYEQYF.

This clonotype is labeled medium-sized based on frequency. The gene calls are TRBV5-6 and TRBJ2-7; TCRdb gives TRBD2 as the D gene, but with no DNA this cannot be confirmed. The CDR3 totals 15 residues. Germline lookup yields CDR1 SGHDT and CDR2 YYEEEE. The CDR3 is CASSLLGRPSYEQYF.

This clonotype counts as medium-sized by frequency. The V and J genes are TRBV6-1 and TRBJ2-2; TCRdb's assignment of TRBD2 cannot be checked, as there is no DNA. This CDR3 comprises 16 residues. CDR1 is MNHNS and CDR2 is SASEGT in the germline V gene. CDR3 in amino acids: CAISPAGRANTGELFF.

V is TRBV5-1 and J is TRBJ2-1; there is no DNA to check the TCRdb D call of TRBD1. The CDR3 has 14 residues. Germline CDR1 SGHRS, CDR2 YFSETQ. The CDR3 spells CASSLDPGADEQFF.

The V gene is TRBV24-1, the J gene TRBJ1-5. There are 14 residues in the CDR3. From germline, CDR1 is KGHDR and CDR2 SFDVKD. This CDR3 reads CATSDWQGSQPQHF.

The rearrangement joins TRBV6-1 to TRBJ2-5; there is no DNA to check the TCRdb D call of TRBD2. Germline CDR1 and CDR2: MNHNS and SASEGT. CDR3 length equals 15 residues. The CDR3 region is CASSEWSSGGETQYF.